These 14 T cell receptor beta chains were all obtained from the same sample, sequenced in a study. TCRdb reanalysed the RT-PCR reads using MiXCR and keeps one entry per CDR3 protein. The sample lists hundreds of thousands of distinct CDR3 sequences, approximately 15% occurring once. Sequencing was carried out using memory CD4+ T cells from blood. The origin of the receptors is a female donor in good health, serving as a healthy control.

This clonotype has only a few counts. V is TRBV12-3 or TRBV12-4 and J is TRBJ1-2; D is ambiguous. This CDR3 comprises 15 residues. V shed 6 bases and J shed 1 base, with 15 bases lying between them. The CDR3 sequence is CASRGHGVVNYGYTF. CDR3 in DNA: TGTGCCAGCAGGGGCCACGGGGTGGTTAACTATGGCTACACCTTC.

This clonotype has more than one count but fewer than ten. This CDR3 reads CSAGLAVVGEQYF. CDR3 nucleotide sequence: TGCAGTGCGGGACTAGCGGTTGTCGGCGAGCAGTACTTC. The chain links TRBV20-1 to TRBJ2-7; TRBD2 agrees at 11 bases. From germline, CDR1 is DFQATT and CDR2 SNEGSKA (reference sequence). V lost 6 bases, J lost 6 bases, and 7 bases stayed unmatched. This CDR3 has 13 amino acids.

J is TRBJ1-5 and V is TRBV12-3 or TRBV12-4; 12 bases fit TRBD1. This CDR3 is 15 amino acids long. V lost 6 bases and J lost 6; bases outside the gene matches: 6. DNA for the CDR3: TGTGCCAGCAGCCCGGGACAGGGGGCACTTCAGCCCCAGCATTTT. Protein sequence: CASSPGQGALQPQHF.

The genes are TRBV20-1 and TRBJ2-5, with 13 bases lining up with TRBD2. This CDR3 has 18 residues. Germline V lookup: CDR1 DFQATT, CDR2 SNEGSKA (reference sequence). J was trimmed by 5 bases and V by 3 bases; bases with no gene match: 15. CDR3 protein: CSASVAHRTSGRVETQYF. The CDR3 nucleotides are TGCAGTGCTAGTGTGGCTCATCGGACTAGCGGGAGAGTGGAGACCCAGTACTTC.

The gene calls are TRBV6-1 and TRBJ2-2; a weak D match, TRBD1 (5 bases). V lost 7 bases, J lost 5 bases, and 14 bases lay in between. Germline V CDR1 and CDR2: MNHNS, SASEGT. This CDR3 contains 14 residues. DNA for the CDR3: TGTGCCAGCACCCGCCGGACATCAACCGGGGAGCTGTTTTTT. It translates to CASTRRTSTGELFF.

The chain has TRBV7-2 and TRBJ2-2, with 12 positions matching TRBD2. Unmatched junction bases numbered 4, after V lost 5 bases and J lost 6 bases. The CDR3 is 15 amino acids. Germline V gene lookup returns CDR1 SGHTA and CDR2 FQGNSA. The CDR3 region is CASSPTSGRPGELFF. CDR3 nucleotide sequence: TGTGCCAGCAGCCCGACTAGCGGGAGACCCGGGGAGCTGTTTTTT.

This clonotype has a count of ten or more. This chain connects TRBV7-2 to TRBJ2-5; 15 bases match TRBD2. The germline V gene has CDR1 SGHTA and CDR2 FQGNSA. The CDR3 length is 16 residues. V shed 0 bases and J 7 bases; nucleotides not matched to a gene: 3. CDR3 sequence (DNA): TGTGCCAGCAGCTTAGCCCCGGGACTAGCGGGGGGGACCCAGTACTTC. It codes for CASSLAPGLAGGTQYF. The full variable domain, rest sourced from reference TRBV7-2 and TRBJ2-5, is GAGVSQSPSNKVTEKGKDVELRCDPISGHTALYWYRQSLGQGLEFLIYFQGNSAPDKSGLPSDRFSAERTGGSVSTLTIQRTQQEDSAVYLCASSLAPGLAGGTQYFGPGTRLLVL.

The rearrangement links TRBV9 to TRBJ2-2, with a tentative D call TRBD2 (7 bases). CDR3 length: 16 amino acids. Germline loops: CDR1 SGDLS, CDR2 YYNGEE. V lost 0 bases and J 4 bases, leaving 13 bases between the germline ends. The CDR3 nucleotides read TGTGCCAGCAGCGTAGGTCGGGGGGCAGGCACCGGGGAGCTGTTTTTT. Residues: CASSVGRGAGTGELFF.

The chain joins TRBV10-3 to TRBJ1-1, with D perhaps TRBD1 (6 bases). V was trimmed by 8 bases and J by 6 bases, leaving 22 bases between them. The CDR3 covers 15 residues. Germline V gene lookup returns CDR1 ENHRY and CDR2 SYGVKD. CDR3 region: CAISGHEGGMAEAFF. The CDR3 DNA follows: TGTGCCATCTCCGGACACGAGGGGGGTATGGCTGAAGCTTTCTTT.

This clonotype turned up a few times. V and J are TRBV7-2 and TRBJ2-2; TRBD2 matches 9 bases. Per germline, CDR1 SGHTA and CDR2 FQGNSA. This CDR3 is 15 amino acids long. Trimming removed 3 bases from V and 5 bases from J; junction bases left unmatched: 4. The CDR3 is CASSFALAGTGELFF. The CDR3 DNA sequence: TGTGCCAGCAGCTTCGCACTAGCGGGTACCGGGGAGCTGTTTTTT. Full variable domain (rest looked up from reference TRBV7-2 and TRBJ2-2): GAGVSQSPSNKVTEKGKDVELRCDPISGHTALYWYRQSLGQGLEFLIYFQGNSAPDKSGLPSDRFSAERTGGSVSTLTIQRTQQEDSAVYLCASSFALAGTGELFFGEGSRLTVL.

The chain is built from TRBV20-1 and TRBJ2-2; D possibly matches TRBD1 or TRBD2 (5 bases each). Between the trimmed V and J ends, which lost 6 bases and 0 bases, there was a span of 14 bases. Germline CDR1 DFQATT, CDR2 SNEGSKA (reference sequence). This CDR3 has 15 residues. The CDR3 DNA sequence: TGCAGTGCCATAAGGGGACGCCCGAACACCGGGGAGCTGTTTTTT. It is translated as CSAIRGRPNTGELFF.

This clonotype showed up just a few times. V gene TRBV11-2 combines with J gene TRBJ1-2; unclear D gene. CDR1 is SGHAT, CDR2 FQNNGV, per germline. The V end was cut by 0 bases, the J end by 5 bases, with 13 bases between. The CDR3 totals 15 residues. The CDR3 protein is CASSLDRGGSYGYTF. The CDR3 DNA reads TGTGCCAGCAGCTTAGATCGAGGTGGGTCGTATGGCTACACCTTC. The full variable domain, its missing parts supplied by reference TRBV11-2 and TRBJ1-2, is EAGVAQSPRYKIIEKRQSVAFWCNPISGHATLYWYQQILGQGPKLLIQFQNNGVVDDSQLPKDRFSAERLKGVDSTLKIQPAKLEDSAVYLCASSLDRGGSYGYTFGSGTRLTVV.

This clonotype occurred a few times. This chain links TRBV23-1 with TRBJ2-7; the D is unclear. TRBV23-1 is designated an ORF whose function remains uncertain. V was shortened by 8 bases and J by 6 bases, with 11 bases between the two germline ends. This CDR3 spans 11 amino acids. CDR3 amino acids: CASPPDSEQYF. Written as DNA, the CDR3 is TGCGCCAGCCCCCCTGACTCCGAGCAGTACTTC.

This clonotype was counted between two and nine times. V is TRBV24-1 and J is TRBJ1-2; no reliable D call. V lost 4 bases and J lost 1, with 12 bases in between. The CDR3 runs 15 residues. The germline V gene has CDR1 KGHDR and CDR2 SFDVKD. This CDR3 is CATSDGASGNYGYTF. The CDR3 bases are TGTGCCACCAGTGACGGTGCCTCGGGTAACTATGGCTACACCTTC.